Below, 27 T cell receptor beta chains from the same sample are listed, as sequenced in a study of cytomegalovirus exposure and HLA in healthy donors. The PCR used 60 Vbeta and 13 Jbeta primers. Sequenced by immunoSEQ multiplex PCR; TCRdb stores in-frame clones only, minus some. The sample contains around 150,000 clones, 87% of which appear only once. Sequencing input: PBMCs. The receptors originated from a young woman in good health and CMV-seronegative.

The V call is TRBV29-1, the J call TRBJ2-7, with D perhaps matching TRBD2 (5 bases). V was shortened by 7 bases and J by 9 bases, with 19 bases between the two germline ends. This CDR3 contains 12 residues. The V gene's germline CDR1 is SQVTM and CDR2 ANQGSEA. The CDR3 here is CSATALGSVQYF. The CDR3 bases are TGCAGCGCCACGGCTCTAGGGAGCGTGCAGTACTTC.

The chain employs TRBV10-1 and TRBJ2-3; TRBD2 might be the D (5 bases). Trimming pared 4 bases from V and 2 bases from J, leaving 10 bases between. The CDR3 is 14 residues long. Germline CDR1 WNHNN, CDR2 SYGVQD (reference sequence). CDR3 bases: TGCGCCAGCAGTGGAGGGAGCGTCACAGATACGCAGTATTTT. This encodes CASSGGSVTDTQYF.

J is TRBJ1-2 and V is TRBV13; no reliable D call. From germline, CDR1 is PRHDT and CDR2 FYEKMQ (reference sequence). The V gene lost 5 bases and the J gene lost 2 bases, with 12 bases spanning the gap. The CDR3 spans 14 residues. CDR3 DNA: TGTGCCAGCAGCCCCTCGACGGGGAACTATGGCTACACCTTC. It is translated as CASSPSTGNYGYTF.

Worth noting for this clone: An end of the junction differs from the germline gene, which may be a read error. The chain has TRBV5-8 and TRBJ2-5; D unclear. The CDR3 is 16 residues long. Germline values: CDR1 SGHTS, CDR2 YDEGEE. The CDR3 loop reads CASSLGSPSYQETPYF. In nucleotides, the CDR3 is TGTGCCAGCAGCTTGGGTAGCCCTTCGTACCAAGAGACCCCGTACTTC.

The chain couples TRBV12-5 to TRBJ1-5; TRBD1 matches 10 bases. V lost 5 bases, J lost 5 bases, and 6 bases stayed unmatched. Per the germline V gene, CDR1 is LGHNT and CDR2 is FRNRAP. The CDR3 length is 15 residues. CDR3 sequence reads: CASGTLGQGDQPQHF. The CDR3 DNA is TGTGCTAGTGGTACCTTAGGACAGGGGGATCAGCCCCAGCATTTT.

This rearrangement joins TRBV12-5 to TRBJ1-1; D gene ambiguous. Germline loops: CDR1 LGHNT, CDR2 FRNRAP. This CDR3 region has 14 residues. With 5 bases removed from V and 6 bases from J, the gap between germline ends came to 16 bases. The CDR3 DNA follows: TGTGCTAGTGGTCGACCGGGGAGGGAGGCTGAAGCTTTCTTT. Residues: CASGRPGREAEAFF.

The rearrangement uses TRBV6-6 and TRBJ2-7; D may be TRBD2 (6 bases). The CDR3 is made up of 15 amino acids. Trimming took off 0 bases at V and 6 bases at J, with 15 bases between the two ends. The germline V gene has CDR1 MNHNY and CDR2 SVGAGI (reference sequence). The CDR3 DNA follows: TGTGCCAGCAGTTACTCGAGGGACTGGGTGGGCGAGCAGTACTTC. Residues: CASSYSRDWVGEQYF.

The rearrangement links TRBV14 to TRBJ2-5, with 7 nucleotides matching TRBD2. The V and J ends lost 4 bases and 9 bases, in that order; junction bases with no gene match: 14. The CDR3 totals 15 residues. Germline-derived CDR1 and CDR2 are SGHDN and FVKESK. In DNA, the CDR3 is TGTGCCAGCAGCCCCTCGGCTGGAGGCGGGGGAGCCCAGTACTTC. Translating gives CASSPSAGGGGAQYF.

The J gene is TRBJ1-2, the V gene TRBV6-5; D possibly corresponds to TRBD1 (6 bases). Germline CDR1 MNHEY, CDR2 SVGAGI. This CDR3 has 14 amino acids. Trimming cost V 3 bases and J 3 bases, with 11 bases left between them. The CDR3 DNA is TGTGCCAGCAGTTATCGGACAGCCGACTATGGCTACACCTTC. Protein: CASSYRTADYGYTF.

The gene calls are TRBV16 and TRBJ2-5; the D gene is possibly TRBD1 (5 bases). V lost 0 bases to trimming and J lost 5 bases, with 10 bases between them. Germline CDR1 KGHSY, CDR2 FQNENV. This CDR3 is 14 amino acids long. The CDR3 nucleotides read TGTGCCAGCAGCCAATCTAGGGGTGTTGAGACCCAGTACTTC. It translates to CASSQSRGVETQYF.

The chain is built from TRBV6-1 and TRBJ1-2; 8 bases are a match to TRBD1. The CDR3 covers 15 residues. Trimming removed 6 bases from V and 2 bases from J; junction bases left unmatched: 8. Germline CDR1 and CDR2: MNHNS and SASEGT. The chain's CDR3 is CASRQTGAPNYGYTF. The DNA of the CDR3 is TGTGCCAGCAGACAGACAGGGGCTCCAAACTATGGCTACACCTTC.

The rearrangement links TRBV5-8 to TRBJ1-4; D unclear. The ends were cut back, 1 base at V and 6 bases at J, with 7 bases in the middle. From germline, CDR1 is SGHTS and CDR2 YDEGEE. The CDR3 contains 13 residues. The CDR3 region is CASSLLFYEKLFF. Written as DNA, the CDR3 is TGTGCCAGCAGCTTGCTTTTTTATGAAAAACTGTTTTTT.

The V gene is TRBV7-2, the J gene TRBJ2-3, with no clear D. V lost 5 bases to trimming and J lost 5 bases, with 5 bases between them. The CDR3 is 11 amino acids. Germline V gene lookup returns CDR1 SGHTA and CDR2 FQGNSA. This CDR3 reads CASSPKDTQYF. The CDR3 nucleotides are TGTGCCAGCAGCCCTAAAGATACGCAGTATTTT.

The chain joins TRBV5-6 to TRBJ2-3; 10 positions agree with TRBD2. CDR3 length: 16 amino acids. The V segment lost 6 bases and the J segment 9 bases; nucleotides outside the gene matches: 16. CDR1 is SGHDT, CDR2 YYEEEE, per germline. The CDR3 here is CASNLAGETAPGTQYF. Here the CDR3 DNA reads TGTGCCAGCAACCTAGCGGGGGAAACCGCCCCGGGGACGCAGTATTTT.

The rearrangement links TRBV2 to TRBJ1-5; TRBD1 agrees at 11 bases. From germline, CDR1 is SNHLY and CDR2 FYNNEI. With V trimmed by 6 bases and J by 3 bases, 4 bases remained unmatched. The CDR3 covers 15 residues. Here the CDR3 reads CASSTGQGANQPQHF. The CDR3 DNA follows: TGTGCCAGCAGCACCGGACAGGGGGCCAATCAGCCCCAGCATTTT.

The chain has TRBV5-1 and TRBJ2-2; 11 bases are shared with TRBD2. Germline assignment: CDR1 SGHRS and CDR2 YFSETQ. The CDR3 spans 16 residues. V shed 4 bases and J 2 bases; nucleotides not matched to a gene: 4. DNA for the CDR3: TGCGCCAGCAGCAGGGGACTAGCGGATAACACCGGGGAGCTGTTTTTT. Protein sequence: CASSRGLADNTGELFF.

In DNA, the CDR3 is TGCGCCAGCAGCCAGATGACAGGGGGCTGGGATCAGCCCCAGCATTTT. It specifies CASSQMTGGWDQPQHF. V gene TRBV4-1 combines with J gene TRBJ1-5, with 10 nucleotides matching TRBD1. There are 16 residues in the CDR3. V was pared by 3 bases and J by 5 bases, with 7 bases of the junction left unmatched. Germline V gene data show CDR1 as MGHRA and CDR2 as YSYEKL.

V gene TRBV7-8 combines with J gene TRBJ1-1; 7 nucleotides agree with TRBD1. Germline V gene sequence: CDR1 SGHVS, CDR2 FQNEAQ. This CDR3 is built from 14 residues. J lost 0 bases, V lost 5 bases, and 3 bases had no gene match. Written as DNA, the CDR3 is TGTGCCAGCAGCGCTCAGGGGGTGAACACTGAAGCTTTCTTT. This encodes CASSAQGVNTEAFF.

DNA for the CDR3: TGTGCCAGCAGCCTGACTAGCGGGCCTCCCGGAGATACGCAGTATTTT. Translating gives CASSLTSGPPGDTQYF. The rearrangement links TRBV6-4 to TRBJ2-3, with 10 bases identical to TRBD2. Germline V gene data show CDR1 as MRHNA and CDR2 as SNTAGT. V lost 6 bases, J lost 5 bases, and 11 bases stayed unmatched. The CDR3 covers 16 residues.

The chain couples TRBV6-5 to TRBJ1-2; a possible D gene is TRBD1 (5 bases). CDR1 MNHEY and CDR2 SVGAGI come from the germline V gene. There are 15 residues in the CDR3. Trimming stripped 0 bases from V and 5 bases from J, with 13 bases between. As DNA, the CDR3 is TGTGCCAGCAGTTACTCGGGCAGGGCGAGGTATGGCTACACCTTC. Encoded protein: CASSYSGRARYGYTF.

This chain uses TRBV29-1 with TRBJ2-7; TRBD2 might be the D (5 bases). Trimming left V 1 base short and J 3 bases short, with 10 bases between. CDR3 size: 13 residues. CDR1 and CDR2 from the germline V gene are SQVTM and ANQGSEA. DNA of the CDR3: TGCAGCGTTGAAGCCTCACGGGGCTACGAGCAGTACTTC. Translated, it gives CSVEASRGYEQYF.

The chain uses TRBV9 and TRBJ2-3, with D hard to call. The ends were cut back, 0 bases at V and 5 bases at J, with 19 bases in the middle. There are 17 residues in the CDR3. Germline CDR1 reads SGDLS; CDR2 reads YYNGEE. The CDR3: CASSVVPLTTRGDTQYF. The CDR3 DNA reads TGTGCCAGCAGCGTAGTTCCGCTGACGACCCGAGGAGATACGCAGTATTTT.

The V gene is TRBV5-1, the J gene TRBJ1-3, with a possible D match to TRBD1 (6 bases). This CDR3 is 16 amino acids long. Germline V gene data show CDR1 as SGHRS and CDR2 as YFSETQ. Trimming left V 4 bases short and J 1 base short, with 15 bases between. CDR3 residues: CASSLGQRTSGNTIYF. The CDR3 coding sequence is TGCGCCAGCAGCCTCGGACAGCGGACTTCTGGAAACACCATATATTTT.

V gene TRBV5-8 combines with J gene TRBJ2-2; tentatively, D is TRBD1 (6 bases). The CDR3 has 16 amino acids. Trimming shortened V by 2 bases and J by 5 bases, and 16 bases separated the two germline ends. Germline CDR1 SGHTS, CDR2 YDEGEE. CDR3 coding DNA: TGTGCCAGCAGCTTTCTCGACAGGACTGAAACCGGGGAGCTGTTTTTT. It is translated as CASSFLDRTETGELFF.

This chain links TRBV25-1 with TRBJ2-7, with 13 bases fitting TRBD2. Trimming removed 6 bases from V and 4 bases from J; junction bases left unmatched: 6. Germline lookup yields CDR1 MGHDK and CDR2 SYGVNS. CDR3 length equals 15 residues. The CDR3 sequence is CASRRTSGRAYEQYF. For the CDR3, the DNA is TGTGCCAGCAGGCGGACTAGCGGGAGAGCTTACGAGCAGTACTTC.

The CDR3 loop reads CASSKTGSPEEKLFF. The CDR3 coding sequence is TGTGCCAGCAGCAAGACCGGGAGTCCAGAGGAAAAACTGTTTTTT. The chain combines TRBV5-4 with TRBJ1-4; D is unclear. CDR3 length equals 15 residues. CDR1 is SGHNT and CDR2 is YYREEE in the germline V gene (reference sequence). Between the trimmed V and J ends, which lost 4 bases and 8 bases, there was a span of 18 bases.

The rearrangement joins TRBV14 to TRBJ2-5; TRBD2 matches at 8 bases. The junction had 8 bases not matched to a gene; V was cut back by 1 base and J by 7 bases. Germline loops: CDR1 SGHDN, CDR2 FVKESK. The CDR3 has 15 amino acids. CDR3 region: CASSQVLADVGTQYF. CDR3 in DNA: TGTGCCAGCAGCCAAGTACTAGCGGATGTTGGGACCCAGTACTTC.